This T cell receptor (beta chain) was recovered during a study of spatial heterogeneity in lung cancer. Findings and limits, study-wide: The appearance of ubiquitous expanded tumor TCRs in blood was greater at resection than follow-up.

TCR cDNA molecules were tagged individually, and each one carried a unique molecular identifier. TCRdb recomputed calls from the 5' RACE reads with MiXCR, one row per CDR3 protein. The data contain roughly 75,000 distinct CDR3 sequences, 10% to 15% of them singletons. This clonotype turned up a few times. Its antigen is unidentified. The time point is: sample taken at primary tumor resection. No cell sorting; template was whole RNA from tumor, lung tissue or PBMC. The donors comprised roughly 71 untreated early-stage non-small cell lung cancer patients. CDR1 is SGHRS, CDR2 YFSETQ, per germline. V was shortened by 0 bases and J by 3 bases, with 9 bases between the two germline ends. The CDR3 totals 14 residues.

Source: PBMCs, taken at surgery. The receptor's source is a male donor with early-stage non-small cell lung cancer. The V gene is TRBV5-1, the J gene TRBJ1-1; D might be TRBD1 (5 bases). DNA of the CDR3: TGCGCCAGCAGCTTGGAAGGGGCGTACACTGAAGCTTTCTTT. It is translated as CASSLEGAYTEAFF.